Listed here are 11 T cell receptor beta chains from one sample, sequenced in a study of blood T cell repertoires in COVID-19. Sequencing was performed with immunoSEQ multiplex PCR; in TCRdb, only in-frame clones are kept and a portion is missing. The sample holds around 180,000 clones, approximately 87% seen once. Specimen: peripheral blood. All receptors come from a man in his sixties or seventies with active or convalescent COVID-19.

This chain connects TRBV6-5 to TRBJ2-7; D may be TRBD2 (5 bases). This CDR3 region has 11 residues. The V gene lost 10 bases and the J gene lost 7 bases, with 14 bases spanning the gap. Germline V CDR1 and CDR2: MNHEY, SVGAGI. The CDR3, as DNA: TGTGCCACACACGGGGTCGCGGAGCAGTACTTC. Translating gives CATHGVAEQYF.

The rearrangement uses TRBV6-5 and TRBJ2-7; 7 nucleotides align to TRBD1. Germline V CDR1 and CDR2: MNHEY, SVGAGI. The CDR3 contains 12 residues. The CDR3 DNA is TGTAAGGACAGGTCCCTTAGCTACGAGCAGTACTTC. It is translated as CKDRSLSYEQYF.

CDR3 loop: CASSVNRAEQYF. In nucleotides, the CDR3 is TGTGCCAGCAGCGTTAACAGGGCCGAGCAGTACTTC. This sequence joins TRBV2 and TRBJ2-7; a weak D match, TRBD1 (6 bases). V lost 6 bases and J lost 6, with 12 bases in between. Germline CDR1 reads SNHLY; CDR2 reads FYNNEI. This CDR3 spans 12 amino acids. Together with reference TRBV2 and TRBJ2-7, the CDR3 gives the full variable domain: EPEVTQTPSHQVTQMGQEVILRCVPISNHLYFYWYRQILGQKVEFLVSFYNNEISEKSEIFDDQFSVERPDGSNFTLKIRSTKLEDSAMYFCASSVNRAEQYFGPGTRLTVT.

The V and J genes are TRBV11-2 and TRBJ2-1; D perhaps matches TRBD2 (6 bases). V was shortened by 3 bases and J by 11 bases, with 14 bases between the two germline ends. The CDR3 has 13 residues. Germline lookup yields CDR1 SGHAT and CDR2 FQNNGV. CDR3 in amino acids: CASSFPSEGKQFF. In DNA form, the CDR3 reads TGTGCCAGCAGCTTCCCTAGCGAGGGGAAGCAGTTCTTC.

V is TRBV5-1 and J is TRBJ2-3; TRBD1 is a possible D gene (6 bases). V lost 2 bases and J lost 2, with 9 bases in between. CDR1 is SGHRS, CDR2 YFSETQ, per germline. The length of the CDR3 is 14 residues. The CDR3 reads CASSFGQITDTQYF. The DNA of the CDR3 is TGCGCCAGCAGCTTTGGACAGATCACAGATACGCAGTATTTT.

The chain joins TRBV10-3 to TRBJ1-6, with D maybe TRBD1 (6 bases). The CDR3 is 15 amino acids. Trimming pared 1 base from V and 6 bases from J, leaving 10 bases between. Germline lookup yields CDR1 ENHRY and CDR2 SYGVKD. CDR3 in amino acids: CAISEWSGVNSPLHF. The CDR3 DNA reads TGTGCCATCAGTGAGTGGTCAGGGGTTAATTCACCCCTCCACTTT.

The chain joins TRBV12-3 or TRBV12-4 to TRBJ1-2; the match to TRBD1 covers 8 bases. The CDR3 sequence is 13 residues long. J lost 5 bases, V lost 6 bases, and 5 bases had no gene match. The DNA for the CDR3 is TGTGCCAGCAGCTTGGGACAGGCTTATGGCTACACCTTC. This translates into CASSLGQAYGYTF.

The chain couples TRBV2 to TRBJ1-4; 9 nucleotides align to TRBD1. From germline, CDR1 is SNHLY and CDR2 FYNNEI. The V and J ends lost 7 bases and 4 bases, in that order; junction bases with no gene match: 4. The CDR3 sequence is 14 residues long. As DNA, the CDR3 is TGTGCCAGCACTCGGACAGGGGATAATGAAAAACTGTTTTTT. It yields the protein CASTRTGDNEKLFF. Together with reference TRBV2 and TRBJ1-4, the CDR3 gives the full variable domain: EPEVTQTPSHQVTQMGQEVILRCVPISNHLYFYWYRQILGQKVEFLVSFYNNEISEKSEIFDDQFSVERPDGSNFTLKIRSTKLEDSAMYFCASTRTGDNEKLFFGSGTQLSVL.

DNA of the CDR3: TGTGCCAGCAGCTTAGCGACAGGGGATTACTATGGCTACACCTTC. Translating gives CASSLATGDYYGYTF. The chain couples TRBV7-2 to TRBJ1-2; 8 nucleotides align to TRBD1. The V segment lost 0 bases and the J segment 3 bases; nucleotides outside the gene matches: 3. CDR1 is SGHTA, CDR2 FQGNSA, per germline. The CDR3 extends over 15 amino acids.

V and J are TRBV28 and TRBJ1-5, with a possible D match to TRBD1 (6 bases). Germline loops: CDR1 MDHEN, CDR2 SYDVKM. V was trimmed by 5 bases and J by 0 bases, leaving 11 bases between them. The CDR3 is made up of 15 amino acids. CDR3 protein: CASSPGQYSNQPQHF. The CDR3 DNA reads as TGTGCCAGCAGTCCCGGACAGTATAGCAATCAGCCCCAGCATTTT.

The V gene is TRBV19, the J gene TRBJ2-4; the D gene is possibly TRBD1 (5 bases). Germline lookup yields CDR1 LNHDA and CDR2 SQIVND (reference sequence). CDR3 length equals 14 residues. V was clipped by 5 bases and J by 6 bases, with 14 bases between them. CDR3 amino acids: CASSSRTSVNIQYF. DNA of the CDR3: TGTGCCAGTAGTTCGCGGACATCCGTAAACATTCAGTACTTC.